A single sample is the source of the 20 T cell receptor beta chains below, sequenced in a study of blood T cell repertoires in COVID-19. Sequencing used immunoSEQ multiplex PCR; TCRdb keeps in-frame clones, though not all of them. The sample lists 350,000 to 450,000 clones; roughly 90% were seen once. Source material: peripheral blood. The origin of the receptors is a man aged 40-49 years with acute or convalescent COVID-19.

The chain employs TRBV27 and TRBJ2-7; 11 nucleotides agree with TRBD2. V lost 5 bases and J lost 4; bases outside the gene matches: 13. This CDR3 is built from 17 residues. Germline values: CDR1 MNHEY, CDR2 SMNVEV (reference sequence). The CDR3 sequence: CASSPFLLTSGSYEQYF. CDR3 nucleotides: TGTGCCAGCAGTCCCTTCCTCCTCACTAGCGGGAGTTACGAGCAGTACTTC.

This clone appeared a single time. The chain recombines TRBV7-9 with TRBJ2-3; the match to TRBD1 covers 11 bases. Germline trimming cut 5 bases from V and 2 bases from J; bases unmatched to any gene: 3. Germline lookup yields CDR1 SEHNR and CDR2 FQNEAQ (reference sequence). The CDR3 spans 15 residues. The CDR3 DNA sequence: TGTGCCAGCAGCCGGGGACAGGGGGACACAGATACGCAGTATTTT. This translates into CASSRGQGDTDTQYF.

CDR3 loop: CASSQGVGAGNTEAFF. The CDR3 nucleotides read TGTGCCAGCAGCCAAGGGGTCGGCGCGGGGAACACTGAAGCTTTCTTT. The chain combines TRBV3-1 (or the pseudogene TRBV3-2) with TRBJ1-1; no definite D call. CDR1 and CDR2 from the germline V gene are LGHDT and YNNKEL (reference sequence). The CDR3 totals 16 residues. The V and J ends lost 1 base and 1 base respectively, with 13 bases between them.

There are a few counts of this clone. The chain joins TRBV28 to TRBJ1-6, with no clear D. CDR1 is MDHEN and CDR2 is SYDVKM in the germline V gene. V shed 7 bases and J shed 7 bases, with 8 bases lying between them. This CDR3 has 12 amino acids. CDR3 bases: TGTGCCAGCATACACATGAATTCACCCCTCCACTTT. Amino acids: CASIHMNSPLHF.

J is TRBJ2-3 and V is TRBV28; perhaps TRBD2 as D (6 bases). The CDR3 covers 16 residues. The germline V and J ends were trimmed by 5 bases and 4 bases, with 19 bases remaining between them. Per germline, CDR1 MDHEN and CDR2 SYDVKM. CDR3 sequence reads: CASSPEKTSLPDTQYF. The CDR3 bases are TGTGCCAGCAGTCCGGAAAAGACTAGTCTTCCAGATACGCAGTATTTT.

The V call is TRBV7-2, the J call TRBJ2-7; perhaps TRBD2 as D (7 bases). The CDR3 has 15 residues. Between the trimmed V and J ends, which lost 0 bases and 6 bases, there was a span of 15 bases. The germline CDR1 and CDR2 sequences are SGHTA and FQGNSA. This CDR3 is CASSLAGGPLREQYF. CDR3 DNA sequence: TGTGCCAGCAGCTTAGCGGGGGGGCCCCTTCGCGAGCAGTACTTC.

This clone was detected once. The CDR3: CASSISGTVYNEQFF. The CDR3 bases are TGTGCCAGTAGTATAAGCGGGACGGTCTACAATGAGCAGTTCTTC. This rearrangement joins TRBV19 to TRBJ2-1, with TRBD2 matching over 7 bases. The V and J ends lost 2 bases and 3 bases, in that order; junction bases with no gene match: 4. Looked up from germline, CDR1 is LNHDA and CDR2 is SQIVND (reference sequence). This CDR3 spans 15 amino acids.

V is TRBV27 and J is TRBJ1-2; tentatively, D is TRBD1 (5 bases). Trimming took 2 bases from V and 0 from J, leaving 10 bases between them. The CDR3 is made up of 15 amino acids. Germline lookup yields CDR1 MNHEY and CDR2 SMNVEV (reference sequence). In DNA, the CDR3 is TGTGCCAGCAGTTTAGGGGCCTACCCTAACTATGGCTACACCTTC. Protein: CASSLGAYPNYGYTF.

The J gene is TRBJ2-3, the V gene TRBV5-1; 13 bases are a match to TRBD2. Germline loops: CDR1 SGHRS, CDR2 YFSETQ. After removal of 4 bases from V and 1 base from J, the junction contained 15 bases not matched to a gene. The CDR3 loop spans 20 amino acids. DNA of the CDR3: TGCGCCAGCAGCCCCCCGGGACTAGCGGGAACACTGATGGGCACAGATACGCAGTATTTT. It encodes CASSPPGLAGTLMGTDTQYF.

Here the CDR3 reads CASSLQGTGGSEQYF. The CDR3 region has the DNA TGTGCCAGCAGCTTGCAGGGGACAGGGGGCAGCGAGCAGTACTTC. The rearrangement uses TRBV5-6 and TRBJ2-7; 12 positions match TRBD1. The CDR3 sequence is 15 residues long. V trimming: 1 base; J trimming: 6 bases; junction bases outside the gene matches: 5. CDR1 SGHDT and CDR2 YYEEEE come from the germline V gene.

The rearrangement joins TRBV5-4 to TRBJ2-5; 9 bases line up with TRBD1. There are 14 residues in the CDR3. The germline gives CDR1 SGHNT, CDR2 YYREEE (reference sequence). The ends lost 4 bases at V and 5 bases at J; junction bases unmatched: 6. In DNA form, the CDR3 reads TGTGCCAGCAGCCGCAACAGGGGGCAGGAGACCCAGTACTTC. Protein product: CASSRNRGQETQYF.

This chain joins TRBV6-5 and TRBJ2-3; unclear D gene. V was cut by 0 bases and J by 0 bases, with 10 bases left in between. The CDR3 loop spans 16 amino acids. CDR1 MNHEY and CDR2 SVGAGI come from the germline V gene. CDR3 nucleotides: TGTGCCAGCAGTTACTCATCTGGCAGGAGCACAGATACGCAGTATTTT. Translation: CASSYSSGRSTDTQYF.

DNA of the CDR3: TGTGCCAGTAGTATCAGTCTCGGGGGACAGAACTATGGCTACACCTTC. Translated: CASSISLGGQNYGYTF. The V call is TRBV19, the J call TRBJ1-2, with 7 bases matching TRBD1. The ends lost 3 bases at V and 2 bases at J; junction bases unmatched: 9. Per germline, CDR1 LNHDA and CDR2 SQIVND (reference sequence). CDR3 length equals 16 residues. Based on the CDR3 plus reference TRBV19 and TRBJ1-2, the full variable domain is DGGITQSPKYLFRKEGQNVTLSCEQNLNHDAMYWYRQDPGQGLRLIYYSQIVNDFQKGDIAEGYSVSREKKESFPLTVTSAQKNPTAFYLCASSISLGGQNYGYTFGSGTRLTVV.

Only a few counts were recorded for this clone. This chain joins TRBV19 and TRBJ2-5; 7 bases agree with TRBD1. CDR1 is LNHDA and CDR2 is SQIVND in the germline V gene (reference sequence). This CDR3 comprises 15 residues. The junction had 6 bases not matched to a gene; V was cut back by 4 bases and J by 1 base. CDR3: CASSKMAGGQETQYF. The CDR3 nucleotides read TGTGCCAGTAGTAAAATGGCAGGGGGCCAAGAGACCCAGTACTTC.

The rearrangement joins TRBV12-5 to TRBJ1-5; the match to TRBD1 covers 7 bases. J lost 6 bases, V lost 3 bases, and 2 bases had no gene match. Germline V gives CDR1 LGHNT, CDR2 FRNRAP. This CDR3 is 13 amino acids long. The CDR3 nucleotides are TGTGCTAGTGGTTTATCAGGGGGTCAGCCCCAGCATTTT. Protein: CASGLSGGQPQHF.

This sequence joins TRBV11-2 and TRBJ2-7; 10 nucleotides match TRBD2. After removal of 1 base from V and 4 bases from J, the junction contained 10 bases not matched to a gene. Germline CDR1 and CDR2: SGHAT and FQNNGV. There are 17 residues in the CDR3. The CDR3 DNA reads TGTGCCAGCAGCTTAGTTGGGGCTAGCGGGAGTAATTACGAGCAGTACTTC. Protein sequence: CASSLVGASGSNYEQYF.

V usage is TRBV18 and J usage is TRBJ2-3; 8 nucleotides agree with TRBD1. This CDR3 spans 13 amino acids. Germline values: CDR1 KGHSH, CDR2 LQKENI. J lost 4 bases, V lost 4 bases, and 1 base had no gene match. The chain's CDR3 is CASSQQGADTQYF. The CDR3, as DNA: TGTGCCAGCTCACAACAGGGGGCAGATACGCAGTATTTT.

V and J are TRBV5-1 and TRBJ2-3, with D perhaps matching TRBD1 (5 bases). V shed 1 base and J shed 2 bases, with 20 bases lying between them. This CDR3 spans 18 amino acids. Germline V gene sequence: CDR1 SGHRS, CDR2 YFSETQ. CDR3 DNA: TGCGCCAGCAGCTTGAGCAGGGCAGGTTTATCTCCCACAGATACGCAGTATTTT. Its protein product is CASSLSRAGLSPTDTQYF.

This clone has more than one count but fewer than ten. The chain recombines TRBV27 with TRBJ2-2; 11 positions match TRBD2. The CDR3 contains 18 residues. Germline V gives CDR1 MNHEY, CDR2 SMNVEV (reference sequence). The V segment lost 3 bases and the J segment 2 bases; nucleotides outside the gene matches: 8. The CDR3, as DNA: TGTGCCAGCAGTTTCACGACTAGCGGGGCATTAAACACCGGGGAGCTGTTTTTT. As protein: CASSFTTSGALNTGELFF.

The chain joins TRBV11-2 to TRBJ2-3; TRBD1 agrees at 8 bases. Unmatched junction bases numbered 12, after V lost 1 base and J lost 9 bases. CDR1 is SGHAT and CDR2 is FQNNGV in the germline V gene. This CDR3 spans 16 amino acids. The CDR3 DNA sequence: TGTGCCAGCAGCTTAGGTCAGGGGGCTTTTACCGACACGCAGTATTTT. Encoded protein: CASSLGQGAFTDTQYF.